This TCR beta chain was observed in a study of blood T cell repertoires in COVID-19. Whole-study context: Sources were T cells, B-cell-depleted T cells, or PBMCs; the material itself was cDNA or gDNA.

CDR1 and CDR2 (germline): SEHNR, FQNEAQ (reference sequence). V was clipped by 5 bases and J by 2 bases; unmatched bases: 2. The CDR3 runs to 14 residues. This clone was recorded once. Authors' analysis steps: Reference gene primers were amplified, and this amplification served to estimate nucleated cell counts. Data came from immunoSEQ multiplex PCR; TCRdb stores just in-frame clones and leaves some out. Clone size and the V and J calls come from that table; the DNA yielded D and trimming. In the table there are tens of thousands of clones, about 86% of which are singletons. The V gene is TRBV7-9, the J gene TRBJ1-1; 10 bases align to TRBD1. Material: peripheral blood. This clonotype originated in a middle-aged man with acute or convalescent COVID-19. CDR3 sequence (DNA): TGTGCCAGCAGCCCGACAGGGGGCAACACTGAAGCTTTCTTT. Translated, it gives CASSPTGGNTEAFF.